Below, 14 T cell receptor beta chains from the same sample are listed, as sequenced in a study of cytomegalovirus exposure and HLA in healthy donors. PCR employed 60 Vbeta and 13 Jbeta primers. Measured with immunoSEQ multiplex PCR; TCRdb has only the in-frame clones, and not every one. The profile shows fewer than 150,000 clones, 67% of them singletons. Sequencing was performed on PBMCs. Source of these receptors: a man aged 18 to 29 in good health and CMV-seropositive.

The CDR3 coding sequence is TGTGCCAGCAGTGACTCCAGGCCGGCCTACACCTTC. It encodes CASSDSRPAYTF. The chain carries TRBV25-1 and TRBJ1-2; no definite D call. This CDR3 contains 12 residues. V was trimmed by 3 bases and J by 10 bases, leaving 12 bases between them. CDR1 MGHDK and CDR2 SYGVNS come from the germline V gene.

The chain uses TRBV5-4 and TRBJ2-5; 8 nucleotides agree with TRBD2. The germline V gene encodes CDR1 SGHNT and CDR2 YYREEE (reference sequence). The CDR3 is 15 residues long. V trimming: 1 base; J trimming: 4 bases; junction bases outside the gene matches: 6. In nucleotides, the CDR3 is TGTGCCAGCAGCTTGAGCGGGGGCTTAGTAGAGACCCAGTACTTC. It encodes CASSLSGGLVETQYF.

The chain has TRBV14 and TRBJ2-7, with D tentatively TRBD1 (5 bases). Deletions cut 6 bases from V and 0 bases from J, with 18 bases between. This CDR3 has 16 residues. Germline CDR1 SGHDN, CDR2 FVKESK. CDR3 sequence reads: CASRGRGGKSSYEQYV. CDR3 sequence (DNA): TGTGCCAGCAGGGGGCGCGGCGGAAAGAGCTCCTACGAGCAGTACGTC.

This clone was seen a few times. This chain joins TRBV7-9 and TRBJ2-5; 7 nucleotides agree with TRBD1. The CDR3 totals 15 residues. The ends lost 1 base at V and 4 bases at J; junction bases unmatched: 6. Germline V gene lookup returns CDR1 SEHNR and CDR2 FQNEAQ (reference sequence). The CDR3 protein is CASSLERGRGETQYF. The CDR3 region has the DNA TGTGCCAGCAGCTTAGAAAGGGGGCGCGGAGAGACCCAGTACTTC.

This clone has ten or more counts. This chain uses TRBV5-6 with TRBJ1-2; TRBD1 matches at 8 bases. The CDR3 has 14 residues. CDR1 SGHDT and CDR2 YYEEEE come from the germline V gene. The V gene end was trimmed by 4 bases and the J gene end by 1 base; junction bases not matched to a gene: 3. CDR3 DNA: TGTGCCAGCAGCGTTGACAGGGGTAACTATGGCTACACCTTC. It codes for CASSVDRGNYGYTF.

The rearrangement uses TRBV6-1 and TRBJ2-5, with a possible D match to TRBD2 (5 bases). The J call is in doubt because the DNA end fits TRBJ2-7 better. The germline gives CDR1 MNHNS, CDR2 SASEGT. This CDR3 spans 15 amino acids. The CDR3: CASSEVPGSSYEQYF. The CDR3 DNA reads as TGTGCCAGCAGTGAAGTACCGGGATCGTCCTACGAGCAGTACTTC.

This chain uses TRBV27 with TRBJ1-5, with D tentatively TRBD1 (6 bases). Germline V gives CDR1 MNHEY, CDR2 SMNVEV (reference sequence). The CDR3 length is 14 residues. With 4 bases removed from V and 7 bases from J, the gap between germline ends came to 14 bases. The CDR3 protein is CASSWQWGRQPQHF. CDR3 nucleotide sequence: TGTGCCAGCAGTTGGCAATGGGGGCGACAGCCCCAGCATTTT.

This clone was found a few times. Other DNA sequences from this sample encode an identical CDR3 as well. The chain recombines TRBV5-1 with TRBJ1-4, with 10 positions matching TRBD1. The CDR3 is 15 amino acids. Germline V gene lookup returns CDR1 SGHRS and CDR2 YFSETQ. The V and J ends lost 3 bases and 8 bases, in that order; junction bases with no gene match: 7. For the CDR3, the DNA is TGCGCCAGCAGCTCTCAGGGACAGGGGATGGAAAAACTGTTTTTT. It is translated as CASSSQGQGMEKLFF.

There are a few counts of this clone. The rearrangement uses TRBV5-1 and TRBJ2-7; TRBD2 aligns across 7 bases. J lost 0 bases, V lost 5 bases, and 14 bases had no gene match. Germline CDR1 is SGHRS and CDR2 is YFSETQ. This CDR3 comprises 17 residues. CDR3 region: CASSPAGLGTSSYEQYV. The CDR3 DNA follows: TGCGCCAGCAGTCCCGCAGGACTAGGAACGAGCTCCTACGAGCAGTACGTC.

The genes are TRBV12-5 and TRBJ2-1; TRBD2 is a possible D gene (6 bases). Germline values: CDR1 LGHNT, CDR2 FRNRAP. The ends were cut back, 2 bases at V and 2 bases at J, with 16 bases in the middle. The CDR3 runs 17 residues. CDR3 sequence (DNA): TGTGCTAGTGGTTTGTCGACCGGGACTGGGACCTACAATGAGCAGTTCTTC. It yields the protein CASGLSTGTGTYNEQFF.

The V call is TRBV2, the J call TRBJ2-7; possible D gene TRBD2, 6 bases. This CDR3 is built from 15 residues. The V end was cut by 2 bases, the J end by 3 bases, with 14 bases between. The germline V gene has CDR1 SNHLY and CDR2 FYNNEI. CDR3 amino acids: CASSESRDSYYEQYV. CDR3 DNA sequence: TGTGCCAGCAGTGAATCGCGGGACTCCTACTACGAGCAGTACGTC.

This clone has only one observation. The sample has other DNA sequences that encode this CDR3 too. The chain couples TRBV4-1 to TRBJ2-1; 9 positions match TRBD2. This CDR3 region has 16 residues. Germline V gene lookup returns CDR1 MGHRA and CDR2 YSYEKL. V was pared by 3 bases and J by 1 base, with 4 bases of the junction left unmatched. CDR3 in DNA: TGCGCCAGCAGCCAGGGTAGCGGGGGTTCCTACAATGAGCAGTTCTTC. This encodes CASSQGSGGSYNEQFF.

The rearrangement links TRBV27 to TRBJ2-3; perhaps TRBD1 as D (5 bases). Trimming removed 4 bases at V and 1 base at J, with 12 bases between. There are 15 residues in the CDR3. CDR1 is MNHEY, CDR2 SMNVEV, per germline (reference sequence). This CDR3 is CASSSALRGTDTQYF. The CDR3 DNA follows: TGTGCCAGCAGTTCGGCCCTCAGGGGCACAGATACGCAGTATTTT.

V is TRBV15 and J is TRBJ2-3; 9 positions agree with TRBD1. Germline V CDR1 and CDR2: LNHNV, YYDKDF (reference sequence). The CDR3 has 16 residues. Trimming cost V 3 bases and J 7 bases; bases outside gene matches: 11. As DNA, the CDR3 is TGTGCCACCAGCAGGGCCCCGGGGACAGGGACGAATACGCAGTATTTT. It encodes CATSRAPGTGTNTQYF.